The sequence of this T cell receptor beta chain was determined in a study of T and B cells in COVID-19 patients. Across the whole study: Peripheral blood came from COVID-19 patients with active infection or after recovery. Of about 19 active-infection patients, 12 were critically ill with mechanical ventilation or extracorporeal membrane oxygenation. Findings and caveats of the study: Patients with COVID-19 reportedly showed strongly skewed T cell receptor beta variable and joining gene usage.

BIOMED2 TRB-A/B primer pools were used in multiplex TRB PCR. TCRdb reprocessed the multiplex PCR reads via MiXCR and lists one record per CDR3 protein. The table shows over 9,500 distinct CDR3 sequences, with 25% to 30% occurring only once. In this sample, this clonotype turned up a few times. The antigen is unknown. V lost 8 bases and J lost 5, with 13 bases in between. Germline V gene lookup returns CDR1 MNHEY and CDR2 SVGAGI. The CDR3 spans 12 residues. Each TRB amplification used about 230-550 ng of genomic DNA from blood. This clonotype was sampled from a human donor who had recovered from COVID-19. The genes are TRBV6-5 and TRBJ2-7, with a tentative D call TRBD2 (6 bases). Sequencing was performed on blood. The CDR3 sequence: CASQETGDEQYF. The CDR3 coding sequence is TGTGCCAGCCAAGAGACGGGAGACGAGCAGTACTTC.